The T cell receptor beta chain under discussion was sequenced for a study of blood T cell repertoires in COVID-19. Study details: The United States, Italy and Spain were the sources of the acute and convalescent COVID-19 samples. The cDNA or gDNA used as material had been derived from T cells, B-cell-depleted T cells, or PBMCs.

In the source study's methods: Amplification of reference gene primers provided the estimated nucleated cell counts. This table comes from immunoSEQ multiplex PCR, and its TCRdb copy is limited to in-frame clones, with some not included. V and J calls and clone size are as listed in that table; D and trimming were resolved from the DNA. The table records around 450,000 clones, about 89% of them present only once. The source material was peripheral blood. The sequence was obtained from a woman aged 25 to 39 with acute or convalescent COVID-19.

CDR3 nucleotide sequence: TGTGCCAGCAGCGTAGGGGTGACTATCGGGTCCCTCCACTTT. It yields the protein CASSVGVTIGSLHF. This rearrangement joins TRBV9 to TRBJ1-6, with D hard to call. The length of the CDR3 is 14 residues. CDR1 is SGDLS and CDR2 is YYNGEE in the germline V gene. The V end was cut by 0 bases, the J end by 14 bases, with 15 bases between.